In this sample, the clone carrying this T cell receptor beta chain turned up once. The data were obtained in a study of neoadjuvant anti-PD-1 for oral cavity cancer. Overall study context: Nivolumab at 3 mg/kg was mostly given biweekly, three to four doses, pre-surgery.

Germline V gives CDR1 SGHRS, CDR2 YFSETQ. The CDR3 contains 16 residues. The V end lost 1 base, the J end lost 5 bases, and 19 bases lay between the germline ends. Patients were newly diagnosed with stage II-IVA oral cavity squamous cell carcinoma without prior systemic or radiation treatment. Produced via immunoSEQ multiplex PCR; TCRdb's table is partial and in-frame only. Counted here are 4,500 to 5,000 clones, nearly 60% occurring once; the ten biggest clones make up approximately 7.1%. This TCR came from a person aged 35-79 years with oral cavity squamous cell carcinoma. This specimen was tumor tissue, taken before nivolumab (anti-PD-1) treatment. The rearrangement joins TRBV5-1 to TRBJ2-7, with D possibly TRBD2 on 6 matching bases. In nucleotides, the CDR3 is TGCGCCAGCAGCTTGTTTAGCGGAGGGTTTGGGGACGAGCAGTACTTC. This codes for CASSLFSGGFGDEQYF.